The 27 T cell receptor beta chains presented below share a single source sample, sequenced in a study of blood T cells in healthy people across ages. Primers used in a second PCR of roughly 6 to 11 cycles were a sample-barcoded 5' primer and a J-beta primer mix. TCRdb re-analysed the 5' RACE reads in MiXCR, keeping a single row per CDR3 protein. This sample has hundreds of thousands of distinct CDR3 sequences, with about 28% found just once. Sequencing was carried out using blood. Receptor source: a woman older than 75 in good health.

Details on this clonotype: A much more abundant neighbour one base away suggests this may be a read error. This sequence joins TRBV6-2 or TRBV6-3 and TRBJ2-7; D remains ambiguous. V lost 1 base, J lost 0 bases, and 4 bases lay in between. CDR3 length equals 13 residues. The germline CDR1 and CDR2 sequences are MNHEY and SVGEGT. CDR3 region: CASSYWSSYEQYF. CDR3 coding DNA: TGTGCCAGCAGTTACTGGAGCTCCTACGAGCAGTACTTC.

The table lists this clonotype with a count of one. The junction shows a germline mismatch at one end, possibly a read error. The genes are TRBV30 and TRBJ1-5; D might be TRBD1 (6 bases). The CDR3 consists of 14 residues. Germline V CDR1 and CDR2: GTSNPN, SVGIG (reference sequence). Written as DNA, the CDR3 is TGTGCCTGGAGCCCAGGGGCGGGCAATCAGCTCCAGCATTTT. This translates into CAWSPGAGNQLQHF.

This clonotype was counted at least ten times. The J gene is TRBJ1-2, the V gene TRBV5-1; 7 bases are shared with TRBD1. V trimming: 5 bases; J trimming: 7 bases; junction bases outside the gene matches: 8. Per the germline V gene, CDR1 is SGHRS and CDR2 is YFSETQ. The CDR3 is made up of 13 amino acids. CDR3 amino acids: CASRRTGVGGYTF. As DNA, the CDR3 is TGCGCCAGCAGAAGGACAGGTGTGGGTGGCTACACCTTC.

Points on this clonotype: Mismatch with germline at one junction end may stem from a read error. The chain uses TRBV6-2 or TRBV6-3 and TRBJ2-5, with TRBD2 identical over 8 bases. The CDR3 is 15 amino acids. CDR1 and CDR2 (germline): MNHEY, SVGEGT. CDR3 amino acids: CAGSPQRGKWETQYF. CDR3 nucleotide sequence: TGTGCCGGCAGTCCTCAGCGGGGGAAGTGGGAGACCCAGTACTTC.

This clonotype appeared many times. V usage is TRBV27 and J usage is TRBJ2-1; the D gene is possibly TRBD2 (6 bases). Trimming cost V 10 bases and J 3 bases, with 19 bases left between them. CDR3 length: 15 residues. CDR1 is MNHEY and CDR2 is SMNVEV in the germline V gene (reference sequence). CDR3 amino acids: CATNARLASYNEQFF. CDR3 DNA sequence: TGTGCCACCAACGCCCGCCTAGCGAGCTACAATGAGCAGTTCTTC.

This clonotype was detected ten times or more. The chain joins TRBV20-1 to TRBJ2-5, with TRBD1 matching over 7 bases. The germline V gene has CDR1 DFQATT and CDR2 SNEGSKA (reference sequence). The ends lost 3 bases at V and 1 base at J; junction bases unmatched: 2. CDR3 length equals 13 residues. The CDR3 nucleotides are TGCAGTGCTAGCCGGACAGGCCAAGAGACCCAGTACTTC. Residues: CSASRTGQETQYF.

The chain recombines TRBV18 with TRBJ2-2; maybe TRBD1 (5 bases). Trimming stripped 0 bases from V and 1 base from J, with 6 bases between. Germline-derived CDR1 and CDR2 are KGHSH and LQKENI. The CDR3 runs to 15 residues. The CDR3 sequence is CASSPPDRNTGELFF. The CDR3 nucleotides read TGTGCCAGCTCACCACCTGACAGGAACACCGGGGAGCTGTTTTTT.

This clonotype came up many times. This chain links TRBV7-2 with TRBJ2-5; 10 bases agree with TRBD1. This CDR3 has 14 residues. Trimming removed 4 bases from V and 7 bases from J; junction bases left unmatched: 6. CDR1 is SGHTA, CDR2 FQGNSA, per germline. CDR3 sequence: CASSWDRGVGTQYF. CDR3 nucleotides: TGTGCCAGCAGCTGGGACAGGGGCGTTGGGACCCAGTACTTC.

Regarding this clonotype: Given a much more abundant clone one base away, this may be a read error. The chain combines TRBV6-5 with TRBJ2-3; no definite D call. The CDR3 runs to 12 residues. Germline values: CDR1 MNHEY, CDR2 SVGAGI. In nucleotides, the CDR3 is TGTACCAGCATTCCTTCCAGGGATACGCAGTATTTT. The encoded protein is CTSIPSRDTQYF.

This clonotype was seen at least ten times. The V and J genes are TRBV12-3 or TRBV12-4 and TRBJ1-2; D may be TRBD1 (6 bases). V gave up 5 bases and J gave up 4 bases, with 8 bases separating them. The CDR3 length is 12 residues. The CDR3 protein is CASSRTAYGYTF. The CDR3 DNA reads TGTGCCAGCAGTCGGACAGCCTATGGCTACACCTTC.

The chain couples TRBV11-2 to TRBJ2-5, with a weak D call TRBD2 (7 bases). CDR1 and CDR2 from the germline V gene are SGHAT and FQNNGV. V was shortened by 1 base and J by 2 bases, with 20 bases between the two germline ends. CDR3 length equals 18 residues. The CDR3 here is CASSLGPPSRGAQETQYF. The CDR3 nucleotides read TGTGCCAGCAGCTTAGGTCCCCCGTCCCGGGGGGCACAAGAGACCCAGTACTTC.

This clonotype was detected only a few times. The chain combines TRBV7-9 with TRBJ1-4, with no clear D. CDR1 and CDR2 (germline): SEHNR, FQNEAQ (reference sequence). V was trimmed by 6 bases and J by 4 bases, leaving 12 bases between them. The CDR3 is made up of 14 amino acids. The CDR3 sequence: CASSSVSVNEKLFF. CDR3 sequence (DNA): TGTGCCAGCAGTTCCGTTTCAGTTAATGAAAAACTGTTTTTT.

In this sample, this clonotype turned up many times. The CDR3 sequence is CSAGTTGGNTEAFF. CDR3 sequence (DNA): TGCAGTGCTGGAACGACAGGGGGTAACACTGAAGCTTTCTTT. This rearrangement joins TRBV20-1 to TRBJ1-1; 9 positions agree with TRBD1. The V segment lost 5 bases and the J segment 2 bases; nucleotides outside the gene matches: 6. The germline CDR1 and CDR2 sequences are DFQATT and SNEGSKA (reference sequence). The CDR3 has 14 residues.

The chain combines TRBV27 with TRBJ2-7; 10 bases match TRBD2. The junction had 7 bases not matched to a gene; V was cut back by 3 bases and J by 5 bases. CDR3 length: 15 residues. Germline CDR1 is MNHEY and CDR2 is SMNVEV (reference sequence). CDR3 loop: CASSFRWLAGDEQYF. CDR3 coding DNA: TGTGCCAGCAGTTTCCGTTGGCTAGCGGGGGACGAGCAGTACTTC.

In this sample, this clonotype turned up many times. V and J are TRBV4-1 and TRBJ2-1; 12 bases agree with TRBD1. CDR1 MGHRA and CDR2 YSYEKL come from the germline V gene. V lost 2 bases, J lost 1 base, and 6 bases stayed unmatched. There are 18 residues in the CDR3. CDR3 nucleotides: TGCGCCAGCAGCCAAACCGGGACAGGGGGCAGGTCCTACAATGAGCAGTTCTTC. It translates to CASSQTGTGGRSYNEQFF.

The V call is TRBV12-3 or TRBV12-4, the J call TRBJ2-7; the D gene is possibly TRBD2 (6 bases). There are 15 residues in the CDR3. Trimming left V 5 bases short and J 3 bases short, with 17 bases between. Written as DNA, the CDR3 is TGTGCCAGCAGTCTCGACCGGGACGGGGGCTACGAGCAGTACTTC. Its protein product is CASSLDRDGGYEQYF.

This clonotype showed up many times. The CDR3 DNA reads as TGCAGTGCTACCAAGCCCGGGACAGGGGGTTCCAGGACCCAGTACTTC. This translates into CSATKPGTGGSRTQYF. The chain combines TRBV20-1 with TRBJ2-5; 11 nucleotides agree with TRBD1. Germline V gene lookup returns CDR1 DFQATT and CDR2 SNEGSKA (reference sequence). The CDR3 runs 16 residues. J was trimmed by 7 bases and V by 4 bases; bases with no gene match: 14.

On this clonotype itself: One base away lies a much larger clone, so this may be a sequencing read error. The chain links TRBV29-1 to TRBJ1-1, with 7 bases matching TRBD1. Per the germline V gene, CDR1 is SQVTM and CDR2 is ANQGSEA. The CDR3 is 13 amino acids. CDR3: CSVGQGGNTEDFF. CDR3 nucleotide sequence: TGCAGCGTTGGACAGGGCGGGAACACTGAAGATTTCTTT.

This clonotype was recorded at least ten times. The J gene is TRBJ2-5, the V gene TRBV7-9, with D possibly TRBD1 on 5 matching bases. This CDR3 has 15 amino acids. Germline V lookup: CDR1 SEHNR, CDR2 FQNEAQ (reference sequence). V was clipped by 4 bases and J by 7 bases, with 19 bases between them. CDR3 sequence (DNA): TGTGCCAGCAGCTCCCCCACAGGCCCCAAGATGACCCAGTACTTC. This translates into CASSSPTGPKMTQYF. Using reference TRBV7-9 and TRBJ2-5 for the parts outside the CDR3, the full variable domain is DTGVSQNPRHKITKRGQNVTFRCDPISEHNRLYWYRQTLGQGPEFLTYFQNEAQLEKSRLLSDRFSAERPKGSFSTLEIQRTEQGDSAMYLCASSSPTGPKMTQYFGPGTRLLVL.

As concerns this clonotype: A much larger clone lies a single base off, so this may be a read error. The rearrangement uses TRBV7-2 and TRBJ2-5, with a tentative D call TRBD1 (6 bases). V lost 0 bases, J lost 5 bases, and 10 bases lay in between. The CDR3 is 14 amino acids. CDR1 is SGHTA, CDR2 FQGNSA, per germline. DNA of the CDR3: TGTGCCAGCAGCTTAGCGCTTAGGGGGGAGACCCAGTACTTC. Its protein is CASSLALRGETQYF.

This clonotype was seen at least ten times. The chain combines TRBV27 with TRBJ2-3, with 7 bases that match TRBD2. The CDR3 runs 14 residues. J lost 2 bases, V lost 5 bases, and 4 bases had no gene match. Germline loops: CDR1 MNHEY, CDR2 SMNVEV (reference sequence). CDR3 bases: TGTGCCAGCAGTCCGGGGGGTCTCACAGATACGCAGTATTTT. Amino acids: CASSPGGLTDTQYF.

Concerning this clonotype itself: A clone one base away is much larger, so this may be a read error. CDR3 sequence (DNA): TGCGCCAGCGGTTTAATACCAGGCAGCTACGAGCAGTACTTC. It codes for CASGLIPGSYEQYF. V is TRBV5-1 and J is TRBJ2-7; no definite D call. The germline gives CDR1 SGHRS, CDR2 YFSETQ. The CDR3 is 14 amino acids. Trimming left V 7 bases short and J 3 bases short, with 17 bases between.

Comments on this clonotype: A single base separates this from a much larger clone, so it may be a read error. The V call is TRBV10-3, the J call TRBJ1-2, with D uncertain. The CDR3 has 12 amino acids. Per the germline V gene, CDR1 is ENHRY and CDR2 is SYGVKD. CDR3 sequence reads: CASSESQSGYTF. The CDR3 DNA is TGTGCCAGCAGTGAGTCCCAGTCTGGCTACACCTTC.

Details on this clonotype: One junction end does not reproduce the germline sequence, and a read error may be involved. The chain is built from TRBV5-6 and TRBJ2-7; D is uncertain. The closer fit of TRBJ2-4 to the DNA end suggests the J call may be wrong. CDR1 and CDR2 (germline): SGHDT, YYEEEE. CDR3 length: 12 amino acids. CDR3 sequence (DNA): TGTGCCACCACCGGAGCCGAAAACATTCAGTACTTC. This translates into CATTGAENIQYF.

This clonotype has more than one count but fewer than ten. The rearrangement links TRBV12-3 or TRBV12-4 to TRBJ1-5, with unresolved D. There are 14 residues in the CDR3. The V end was cut by 5 bases, the J end by 4 bases, with 12 bases between. The CDR3: CASSRLPWNQPQHF. The CDR3 bases are TGTGCCAGCAGTCGCCTGCCTTGGAATCAGCCCCAGCATTTT.

The chain uses TRBV29-1 and TRBJ1-1, with D perhaps TRBD1 (5 bases). Germline V gives CDR1 SQVTM, CDR2 ANQGSEA. The CDR3 covers 12 residues. V gave up 7 bases and J gave up 3 bases, with 12 bases separating them. In DNA form, the CDR3 reads TGCAGCGGCGGCGGGGGAGACACTGAAGCTTTCTTT. This encodes CSGGGGDTEAFF.

The chain recombines TRBV29-1 with TRBJ2-2; 9 bases map to TRBD1. Germline V gene data show CDR1 as SQVTM and CDR2 as ANQGSEA. The J segment lost 6 bases and the V segment lost 5 bases, leaving 1 base of the junction unmatched. The CDR3 contains 12 residues. The CDR3 DNA follows: TGCAGCGTTCGGGACAGGGCCGGGGAGCTGTTTTTT. Its protein product is CSVRDRAGELFF.